This TCR beta chain was found in a study of vaccination and CD4 T cells after COVID-19. Study outcomes and limitations: Median reactive clonotypes, those recognizing SARS-CoV-2, rose from around 20 to 38, not significantly.

Scientists ran DNA taken from cultured CD4+ T cells through the Oncomine TCR Beta short-read assay for sequencing. In TCRdb, the PCR reads were re-called with MiXCR into one record per CDR3 protein. Of approximately 12,000 distinct CDR3 sequences listed, about 60% are singletons. Note on this clonotype: Its target is not known.

Treatment: roughly 10-day PBMC culture with coronavirus spike peptide pools or control peptides (ViraFEST assay). Via ViraFEST, peptide pools expanded antigen-specific T cells before TCR sequencing. The sequences come from CD4+ T cells from blood, cultured in vitro, collected before SARS-CoV-2 vaccination. The sequence was obtained from a human donor who had recovered from COVID-19.

The CDR3 DNA reads as TGTGCCTGGAGCGGGACAGGCGGAGGTGAAAAACTGTTTTTT. It translates to CAWSGTGGGEKLFF. The chain combines TRBV30 with TRBJ1-4, with TRBD1 identical over 8 bases. The CDR3 has 14 amino acids. V lost 3 bases to trimming and J lost 7 bases; unmatched junction nucleotides: 7. The germline gives CDR1 GTSNPN, CDR2 SVGIG (reference sequence).